The entry below describes one T cell receptor beta chain. Per the original methods: Researchers report that nucleated cell counts were estimated from reference gene primer amplification. This table comes from immunoSEQ multiplex PCR, and its TCRdb copy is limited to in-frame clones, with some not included. V and J calls and clone size are those listed in that table; D and trimming were worked out from the DNA. Of about 670,000 clones listed, just under 90% are singletons. The data stem from a study of blood T cell repertoires in COVID-19. Study information: Italy, Spain and the United States were the sources of the convalescent and acute COVID-19 samples. From T cells, B-cell-depleted T cells, or PBMCs came the material, which was cDNA or gDNA.

Germline V lookup: CDR1 MNHEY, CDR2 SVGAGI. V dropped 4 bases and J dropped 14 bases, with 18 bases sitting between them. The CDR3 loop spans 14 amino acids. This TCR was sampled from a woman between 18 and 30 years old with acute or convalescent COVID-19. The chain joins TRBV6-5 to TRBJ1-6; no clear D gene. Specimen: peripheral blood. CDR3 sequence (DNA): TGTGCCAGCAGTTCCGGAGGGAATATAGAATCCCTCCACTTT. Translated, it gives CASSSGGNIESLHF.